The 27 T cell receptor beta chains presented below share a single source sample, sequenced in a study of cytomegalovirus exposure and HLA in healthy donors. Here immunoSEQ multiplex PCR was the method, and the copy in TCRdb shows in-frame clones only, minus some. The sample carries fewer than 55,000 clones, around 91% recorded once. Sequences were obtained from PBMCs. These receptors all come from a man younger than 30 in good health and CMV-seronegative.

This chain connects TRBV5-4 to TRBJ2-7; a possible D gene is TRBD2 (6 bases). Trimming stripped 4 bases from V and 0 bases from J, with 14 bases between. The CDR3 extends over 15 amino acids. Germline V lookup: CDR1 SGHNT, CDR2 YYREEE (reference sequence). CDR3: CASSPAGTYSYEQYF. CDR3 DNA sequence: TGTGCCAGCAGCCCAGCCGGGACTTACTCCTACGAGCAGTACTTC. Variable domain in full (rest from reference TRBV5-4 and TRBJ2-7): ETGVTQSPTHLIKTRGQQVTLRCSSQSGHNTVSWYQQALGQGPQFIFQYYREEENGRGNFPPRFSGLQFPNYSSELNVNALELDDSALYLCASSPAGTYSYEQYFGPGTRLTVT.

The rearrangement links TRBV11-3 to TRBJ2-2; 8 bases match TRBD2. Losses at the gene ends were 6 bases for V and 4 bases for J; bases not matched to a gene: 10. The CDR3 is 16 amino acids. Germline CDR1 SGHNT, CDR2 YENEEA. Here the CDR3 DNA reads TGTGCCAGCAGTTCCACTATCCGGGAGGGCACCGGGGAGCTGTTTTTT. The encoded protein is CASSSTIREGTGELFF.

The CDR3 loop is CASSLGAASSGNTIYF. CDR3 nucleotides: TGTGCCAGCAGCTTGGGGGCAGCCAGCTCTGGAAACACCATATATTTT. J is TRBJ1-3 and V is TRBV5-4; D gene unclear. The CDR3 has 16 residues. V was clipped by 0 bases and J by 0 bases, with 10 bases between them. Per the germline V gene, CDR1 is SGHNT and CDR2 is YYREEE (reference sequence).

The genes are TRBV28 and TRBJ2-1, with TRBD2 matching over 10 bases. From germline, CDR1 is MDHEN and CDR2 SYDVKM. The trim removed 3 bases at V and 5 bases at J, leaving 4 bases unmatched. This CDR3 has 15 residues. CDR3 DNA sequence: TGTGCCAGCAGTTTTAGAGCGGGAGGGGACAATGAGCAGTTCTTC. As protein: CASSFRAGGDNEQFF.

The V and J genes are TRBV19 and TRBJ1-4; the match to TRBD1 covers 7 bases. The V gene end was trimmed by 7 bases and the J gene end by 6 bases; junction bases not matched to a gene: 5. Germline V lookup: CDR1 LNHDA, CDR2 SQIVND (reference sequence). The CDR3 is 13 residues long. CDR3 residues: CASMGQTYEKLFF. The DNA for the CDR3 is TGTGCCAGTATGGGACAGACATATGAAAAACTGTTTTTT.

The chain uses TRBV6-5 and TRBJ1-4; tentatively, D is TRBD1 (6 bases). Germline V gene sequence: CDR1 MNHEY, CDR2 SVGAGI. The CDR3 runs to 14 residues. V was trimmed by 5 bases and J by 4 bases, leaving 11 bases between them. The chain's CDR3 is CASSPDSYNEKLFF. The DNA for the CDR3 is TGTGCCAGCAGTCCGGACAGCTATAATGAAAAACTGTTTTTT.

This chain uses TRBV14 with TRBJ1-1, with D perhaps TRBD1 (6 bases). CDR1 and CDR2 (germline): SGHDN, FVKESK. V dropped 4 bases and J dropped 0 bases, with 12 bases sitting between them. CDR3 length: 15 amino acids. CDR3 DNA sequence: TGTGCCAGCAGCCTGTCGCGGACAGTGAACACTGAAGCTTTCTTT. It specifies CASSLSRTVNTEAFF.

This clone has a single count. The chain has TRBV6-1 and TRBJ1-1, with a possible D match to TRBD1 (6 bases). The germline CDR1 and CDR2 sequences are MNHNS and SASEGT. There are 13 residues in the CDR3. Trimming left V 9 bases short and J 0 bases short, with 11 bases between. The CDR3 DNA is TGTGCCAGTGGACAGCCCATGAACACTGAAGCTTTCTTT. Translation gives CASGQPMNTEAFF.

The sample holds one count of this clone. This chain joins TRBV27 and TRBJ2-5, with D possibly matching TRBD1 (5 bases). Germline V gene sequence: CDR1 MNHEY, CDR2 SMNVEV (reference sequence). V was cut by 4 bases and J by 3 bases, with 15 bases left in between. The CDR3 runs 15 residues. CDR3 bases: TGTGCCAGCAGTTCCCTTGGGGCAGACAAAGAGACCCAGTACTTC. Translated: CASSSLGADKETQYF.

The CDR3 region has the DNA TGTGCCACCAGCAGAGATCCCTCCCCCAGCGGGAGGGCCTTGATAGAGACCCAGTACTTC. Its translation: CATSRDPSPSGRALIETQYF. The V and J genes are TRBV15 and TRBJ2-5, with 10 bases matching TRBD2. The germline CDR1 and CDR2 sequences are LNHNV and YYDKDF (reference sequence). The trim removed 0 bases at V and 4 bases at J, leaving 17 bases unmatched. This CDR3 has 20 amino acids.

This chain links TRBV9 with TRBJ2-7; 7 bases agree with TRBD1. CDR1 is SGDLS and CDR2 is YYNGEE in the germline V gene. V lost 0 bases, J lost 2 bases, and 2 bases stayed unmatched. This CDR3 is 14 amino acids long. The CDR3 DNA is TGTGCCAGCAGCGTAGACGGACAGGCCTACGAGCAGTACTTC. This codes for CASSVDGQAYEQYF. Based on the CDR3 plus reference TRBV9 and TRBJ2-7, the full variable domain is DSGVTQTPKHLITATGQRVTLRCSPRSGDLSVYWYQQSLDQGLQFLIQYYNGEERAKGNILERFSAQQFPDLHSELNLSSLELGDSALYFCASSVDGQAYEQYFGPGTRLTVT.

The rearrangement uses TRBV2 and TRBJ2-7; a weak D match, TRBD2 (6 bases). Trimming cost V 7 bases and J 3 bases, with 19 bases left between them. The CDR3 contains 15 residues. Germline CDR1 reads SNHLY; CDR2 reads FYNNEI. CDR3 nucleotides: TGTGCCAGCATAGGGGCTGGGACTGAAGTCTACGAGCAGTACTTC. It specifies CASIGAGTEVYEQYF.

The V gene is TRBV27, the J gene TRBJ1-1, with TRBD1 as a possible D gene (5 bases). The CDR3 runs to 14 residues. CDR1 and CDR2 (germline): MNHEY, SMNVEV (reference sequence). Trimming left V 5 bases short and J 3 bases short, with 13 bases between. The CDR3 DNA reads TGTGCCAGCAGTCTAACAGGTTTCGACACTGAAGCTTTCTTT. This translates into CASSLTGFDTEAFF.

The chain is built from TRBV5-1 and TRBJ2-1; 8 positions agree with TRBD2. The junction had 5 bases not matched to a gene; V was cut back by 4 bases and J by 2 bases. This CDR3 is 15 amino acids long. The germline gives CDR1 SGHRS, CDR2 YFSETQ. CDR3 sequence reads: CASSGSGTTYNEQFF. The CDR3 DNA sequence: TGCGCCAGCAGCGGTAGCGGGACCACCTACAATGAGCAGTTCTTC.

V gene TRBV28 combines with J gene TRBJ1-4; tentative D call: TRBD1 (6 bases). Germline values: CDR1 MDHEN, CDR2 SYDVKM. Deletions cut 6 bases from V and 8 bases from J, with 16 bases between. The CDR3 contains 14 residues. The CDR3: CASRSPHRDEKLFF. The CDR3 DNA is TGTGCCAGCAGATCCCCGCACAGGGACGAAAAACTGTTTTTT.

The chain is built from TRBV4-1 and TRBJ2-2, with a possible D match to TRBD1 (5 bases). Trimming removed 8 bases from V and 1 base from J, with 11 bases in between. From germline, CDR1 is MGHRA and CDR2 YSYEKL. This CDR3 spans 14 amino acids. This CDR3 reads CASSAGQNTGELFF. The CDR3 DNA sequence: TGCGCCAGCTCGGCAGGGCAGAACACCGGGGAGCTGTTTTTT.

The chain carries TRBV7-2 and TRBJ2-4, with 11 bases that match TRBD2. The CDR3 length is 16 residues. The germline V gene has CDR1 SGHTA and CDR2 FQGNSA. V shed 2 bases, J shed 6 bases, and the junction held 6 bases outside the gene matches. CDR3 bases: TGTGCCAGCAGCTTAATAGCGGGAGGGGGTTTAAACATTCAGTACTTC. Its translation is CASSLIAGGGLNIQYF.

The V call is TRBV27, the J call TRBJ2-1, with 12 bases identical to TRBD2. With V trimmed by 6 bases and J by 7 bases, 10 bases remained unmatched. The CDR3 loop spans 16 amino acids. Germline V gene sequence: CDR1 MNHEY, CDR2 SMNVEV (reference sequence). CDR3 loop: CASRVLAGGPRNEQFF. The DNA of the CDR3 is TGTGCCAGCAGGGTCCTAGCGGGAGGGCCAAGGAATGAGCAGTTCTTC.

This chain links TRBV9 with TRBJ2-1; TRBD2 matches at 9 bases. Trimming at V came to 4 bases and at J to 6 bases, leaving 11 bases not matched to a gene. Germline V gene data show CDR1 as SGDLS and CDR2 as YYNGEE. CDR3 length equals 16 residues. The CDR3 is CASSSDASGILNEQFF. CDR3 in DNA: TGTGCCAGCAGCTCCGACGCTAGCGGGATCCTCAATGAGCAGTTCTTC.

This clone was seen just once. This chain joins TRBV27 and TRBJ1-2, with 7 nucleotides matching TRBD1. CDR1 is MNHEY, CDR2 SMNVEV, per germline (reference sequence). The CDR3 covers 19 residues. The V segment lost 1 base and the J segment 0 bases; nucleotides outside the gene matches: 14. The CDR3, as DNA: TGTGCCAGCAGTTTATACCGGGACAGCCACTCATCCACTAACTATGGCTACACCTTC. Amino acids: CASSLYRDSHSSTNYGYTF.

CDR3 sequence (DNA): TGTGCCAGCAGTGAAGGGGGGCAGTGGGAAAAACTGTTTTTT. Residues: CASSEGGQWEKLFF. The chain recombines TRBV2 with TRBJ1-4, with D possibly being TRBD1 (6 bases). CDR1 is SNHLY and CDR2 is FYNNEI in the germline V gene. Trimming removed 1 base at V and 8 bases at J, with 11 bases between. This CDR3 spans 14 amino acids. Full variable domain (missing parts from reference TRBV2 and TRBJ1-4): EPEVTQTPSHQVTQMGQEVILRCVPISNHLYFYWYRQILGQKVEFLVSFYNNEISEKSEIFDDQFSVERPDGSNFTLKIRSTKLEDSAMYFCASSEGGQWEKLFFGSGTQLSVL.

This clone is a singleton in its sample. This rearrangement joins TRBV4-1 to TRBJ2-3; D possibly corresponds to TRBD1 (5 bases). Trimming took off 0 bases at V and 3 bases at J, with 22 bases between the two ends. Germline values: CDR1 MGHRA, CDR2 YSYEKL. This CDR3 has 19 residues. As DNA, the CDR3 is TGCGCCAGCAGCCAAGATCATGATCTCTCCAGGGTCGGGACAGATACGCAGTATTTT. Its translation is CASSQDHDLSRVGTDTQYF.

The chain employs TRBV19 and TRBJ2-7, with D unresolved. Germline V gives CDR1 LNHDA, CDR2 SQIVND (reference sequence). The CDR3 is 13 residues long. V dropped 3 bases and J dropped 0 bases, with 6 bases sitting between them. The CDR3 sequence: CASSIESSYEQYF. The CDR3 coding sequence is TGTGCCAGTAGTATCGAGAGCTCCTACGAGCAGTACTTC.

The CDR3 nucleotides are TGTGCCTGGAGTGTGTGGGGAAAGGGGGCATCCTACGAGCAGTACTTC. Encoded protein: CAWSVWGKGASYEQYF. The chain joins TRBV30 to TRBJ2-7, with 7 bases identical to TRBD1. Germline CDR1 is GTSNPN and CDR2 is SVGIG (reference sequence). The CDR3 runs 16 residues. V shed 0 bases and J 1 base; nucleotides not matched to a gene: 9.

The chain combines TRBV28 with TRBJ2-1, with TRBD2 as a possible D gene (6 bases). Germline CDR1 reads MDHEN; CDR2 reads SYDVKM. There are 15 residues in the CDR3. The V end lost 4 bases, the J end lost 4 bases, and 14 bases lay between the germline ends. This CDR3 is CASSSTRNIYNEQFF. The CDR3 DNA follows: TGTGCCAGCAGTTCGACTAGGAACATATACAATGAGCAGTTCTTC.

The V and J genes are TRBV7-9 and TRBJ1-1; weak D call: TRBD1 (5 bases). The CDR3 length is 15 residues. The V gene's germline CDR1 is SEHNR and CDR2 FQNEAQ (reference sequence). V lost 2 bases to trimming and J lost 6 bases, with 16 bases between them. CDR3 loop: CASSLQGNRYAEAFF. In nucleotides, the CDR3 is TGTGCCAGCAGCTTACAGGGTAATAGGTACGCTGAAGCTTTCTTT. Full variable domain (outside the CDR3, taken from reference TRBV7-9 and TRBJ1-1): DTGVSQNPRHKITKRGQNVTFRCDPISEHNRLYWYRQTLGQGPEFLTYFQNEAQLEKSRLLSDRFSAERPKGSFSTLEIQRTEQGDSAMYLCASSLQGNRYAEAFFGQGTRLTVV.

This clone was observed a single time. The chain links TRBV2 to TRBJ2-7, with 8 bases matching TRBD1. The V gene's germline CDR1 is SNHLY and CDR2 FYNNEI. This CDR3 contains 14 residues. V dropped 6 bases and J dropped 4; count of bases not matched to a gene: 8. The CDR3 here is CASSLTGARYEQYF. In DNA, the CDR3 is TGTGCCAGCAGCTTGACAGGGGCCCGATACGAGCAGTACTTC.